Each of the 12 T cell receptor beta chains below was sequenced from the same sample in a study of T cells in Graves' hyperthyroidism and ophthalmopathy. Template material for amplifying TCR beta CDR3 regions consisted of RNA transcripts. A first-round RT-PCR of the TCR CDR3 used the HTBI primer set. A single record per CDR3 protein comes from TCRdb applying MiXCR to the multiplex PCR reads. The sample consists of around 350,000 distinct CDR3 sequences, around 25% of them appearing once. The sequenced sample was blood. The receptor set was obtained from a man aged 45-65 years with Graves' hyperthyroidism.

The chain employs TRBV27 and TRBJ2-3; TRBD2 agrees at 12 bases. Germline lookup yields CDR1 MNHEY and CDR2 SMNVEV (reference sequence). This CDR3 is 16 amino acids long. V lost 5 bases, J lost 4 bases, and 7 bases stayed unmatched. In DNA form, the CDR3 reads TGTGCCAGCAGTCGAGGACTAGCGGGAAAGGCAGATACGCAGTATTTT. It translates to CASSRGLAGKADTQYF.

This clonotype was picked up many times. The rearrangement uses TRBV3-1 and TRBJ2-1, with D unclear. Per the germline V gene, CDR1 is LGHDT and CDR2 is YNNKEL (reference sequence). Trimming pared 4 bases from V and 0 bases from J, leaving 13 bases between. This CDR3 contains 16 residues. The CDR3 DNA follows: TGTGCCAGCAGCCCGCTCGGGTCGAGCTCCTACAATGAGCAGTTCTTC. Its translation is CASSPLGSSSYNEQFF.

This clonotype was observed once. The chain employs TRBV5-1 and TRBJ1-1; 9 bases align to TRBD1. V shed 3 bases and J 0 bases; nucleotides not matched to a gene: 12. Per the germline V gene, CDR1 is SGHRS and CDR2 is YFSETQ. The CDR3 sequence is 18 residues long. In DNA, the CDR3 is TGCGCCAGCAGCTCGAGGGGGACAGGGAGAGATATGAACACTGAAGCTTTCTTT. This sequence encodes CASSSRGTGRDMNTEAFF.

The table lists this clonotype with many counts. V usage is TRBV7-3 and J usage is TRBJ2-1, with 11 bases aligning to TRBD2. Germline-derived CDR1 and CDR2 are SGHTA and FQGTGA. J lost 7 bases, V lost 5 bases, and 4 bases had no gene match. This CDR3 comprises 14 residues. CDR3 in amino acids: CASSLAGGRNEQFF. The CDR3 DNA sequence: TGTGCCAGCAGCCTAGCGGGAGGAAGGAATGAGCAGTTCTTC.

This clonotype was counted many times. The chain combines TRBV20-1 with TRBJ2-7, with a weak D call TRBD2 (5 bases). Per germline, CDR1 DFQATT and CDR2 SNEGSKA (reference sequence). The CDR3 totals 12 residues. Trimming cost V 5 bases and J 3 bases, with 11 bases left between them. The CDR3, as DNA: TGCAGTGCTCCCGGGAACCGCTACGAGCAGTACTTC. Encoded protein: CSAPGNRYEQYF.

V and J are TRBV20-1 and TRBJ1-1; no clear D gene. The CDR3 contains 16 residues. Germline V gene lookup returns CDR1 DFQATT and CDR2 SNEGSKA (reference sequence). V was shortened by 0 bases and J by 1 base, with 15 bases between the two germline ends. The CDR3 nucleotides are TGCAGTGCTAGAGAGGACGAACTACGGGGGAACACTGAAGCTTTCTTT. Protein sequence: CSAREDELRGNTEAFF.

This clonotype appeared many times. The chain carries TRBV18 and TRBJ2-7; D is perhaps TRBD1 (5 bases). Trimming left V 2 bases short and J 5 bases short, with 7 bases between. The CDR3 runs to 12 residues. The germline V gene encodes CDR1 KGHSH and CDR2 LQKENI. The CDR3 here is CASSPGADEQYF. CDR3 bases: TGTGCCAGCTCACCAGGGGCCGACGAGCAGTACTTC.

The rearrangement links TRBV9 to TRBJ1-4; 8 bases agree with TRBD1. CDR3 size: 15 residues. After removal of 3 bases from V and 5 bases from J, the junction contained 6 bases not matched to a gene. Germline V gene lookup returns CDR1 SGDLS and CDR2 YYNGEE. CDR3 coding DNA: TGTGCCAGCAGCGCCAAGACAGGGGCGAATGAAAAACTGTTTTTT. Protein: CASSAKTGANEKLFF.

This clonotype was recorded a few times. J is TRBJ2-1 and V is TRBV5-1, with 14 bases matching TRBD2. The CDR3 length is 14 residues. V shed 5 bases and J 9 bases; nucleotides not matched to a gene: 4. Germline V gene sequence: CDR1 SGHRS, CDR2 YFSETQ. The CDR3 sequence: CASSRGLAGGEQFF. For the CDR3, the DNA is TGCGCCAGCAGTCGAGGACTAGCGGGAGGTGAGCAGTTCTTC.

This clonotype was observed a few times. In DNA form, the CDR3 reads TGTGCCAGCAGCCTAAAAACCGGGACAAGGTCCTACGAGCAGTACTTC. Encoded protein: CASSLKTGTRSYEQYF. This chain uses TRBV14 with TRBJ2-7, with a weak D call TRBD1 (6 bases). The CDR3 is made up of 16 amino acids. Trimming took 4 bases from V and 1 from J, leaving 17 bases between them. Germline lookup yields CDR1 SGHDN and CDR2 FVKESK. The full variable domain, rest sourced from reference TRBV14 and TRBJ2-7, is EAGVTQFPSHSVIEKGQTVTLRCDPISGHDNLYWYRRVMGKEIKFLLHFVKESKQDESGMPNNRFLAERTGGTYSTLKVQPAELEDSGVYFCASSLKTGTRSYEQYFGPGTRLTVT.

As to this clonotype: Being one base from a much bigger clone, this may be a read error. CDR3 nucleotides: TGTGCCAGCAGCTCAAATAGCGGGAGGGCCTCCAATGATCAGTTCTTC. It codes for CASSSNSGRASNDQFF. The gene calls are TRBV11-3 and TRBJ2-1; TRBD2 matches at 11 bases. CDR1 is SGHNT and CDR2 is YENEEA in the germline V gene. CDR3 size: 16 residues. Variable domain in full (rest from reference TRBV11-3 and TRBJ2-1): EAGVVQSPRYKIIEKKQPVAFWCNPISGHNTLYWYLQNLGQGPELLIRYENEEAVDDSQLPKDRFSAERLKGVDSTLKIQPAELGDSAVYLCASSSNSGRASNDQFFGPGTRLTVL.

This clonotype has a handful of counts. The rearrangement links TRBV25-1 to TRBJ1-1, with a weak D call TRBD1 (5 bases). The CDR3 consists of 12 residues. Trimming took 6 bases from V and 1 from J, leaving 6 bases between them. Germline CDR1 MGHDK, CDR2 SYGVNS. The CDR3 protein is CASRGANTEAFF. DNA of the CDR3: TGTGCCAGCAGAGGGGCGAACACTGAAGCTTTCTTT.